These T cell receptor beta chains were read from a single sample in a study of T cell clonotyping in hematopoietic cell transplantation. Libraries were prepared by immunoSEQ multiplex PCR; TCRdb keeps only in-frame clonotypes and omits some of them. The sample lists 13,000 or so clones; over 95% were seen once. The sample was peripheral blood mononuclear cells, taken 30 days after allogeneic stem cell transplant. All receptors derive from a female patient aged 45 to 65 who had an allogeneic stem cell transplant from an unrelated donor, so T cells may come from the graft donor. Some clones in this sample may be carry-over from other donors' samples. Both conserved end residues are part of each CDR3. A D gene is named only where the DNA matches it firmly. Size is stated for part of the rows, as once, few or many counts, or as a class when the clone is expanded.

clone_size j_call v_call d_call cdr3_aa cdr3_nt
once TRBJ1-5 TRBV7-2 . CASSLFRGDQPQHF TGTGCCAGCAGCTTATTTCGGGGAGATCAGCCCCAGCATTTT
. TRBJ1-4 TRBV7-9 . CASSPTLLRKNEKLFF TGTGCCAGCAGCCCCACACTTTTAAGGAAGAATGAAAAACTGTTTTTT
. TRBJ2-2 TRBV6-4 . CASSVDPYHTGELFF TGTGCCAGCAGTGTAGATCCATACCACACCGGGGAGCTGTTTTTT
. TRBJ1-2 TRBV20-1 . CSASVVGGYTF TGCAGTGCTTCCGTGGTGGGTGGCTACACCTTC
once TRBJ1-2 TRBV25-1 TRBD1 CASRRQGANYGYTF TGTGCCAGCAGGAGACAGGGGGCTAACTATGGCTACACCTTC
. TRBJ1-2 TRBV30 TRBD1 CAWSVRRGLVGYTF TGTGCCTGGAGTGTACGAAGGGGGCTCGTGGGCTACACCTTC
. TRBJ1-6 TRBV6-1 . CASSVQEGRGSPLHF TGTGCCAGCAGTGTTCAGGAGGGACGGGGTTCACCCCTCCACTTT
. TRBJ1-2 TRBV10-3 . CAISGDMDLGGAFYGYTF TGTGCCATCAGTGGGGACATGGATTTGGGGGGGGCGTTCTATGGCTACACCTTC
. TRBJ1-2 TRBV30 TRBD1 CAWSGQGGGYTF TGTGCCTGGAGTGGACAGGGAGGAGGCTACACCTTC
. TRBJ1-1 TRBV6-1 . CASTLRWGLNTEAFF TGTGCCAGCACCCTCAGGTGGGGGCTGAACACTGAAGCTTTCTTT
. TRBJ2-3 TRBV5-1 TRBD2 CASSFPPGRDGRTDTQYF TGCGCCAGCAGCTTTCCTCCAGGGAGGGATGGCCGCACAGATACGCAGTATTTT
. TRBJ1-1 TRBV19 . CASSIVPGTHTEAFF TGTGCCAGTAGTATCGTCCCAGGGACACACACTGAAGCTTTCTTT
. TRBJ1-2 TRBV4-1 . CASKKGRYGYTF TGCGCCAGCAAAAAGGGTAGGTATGGCTACACCTTC
. TRBJ1-2 TRBV5-1 . CASSLTNPGSNYGYTF TGCGCCAGCAGCTTGACAAATCCAGGGTCGAACTATGGCTACACCTTC
. TRBJ1-1 TRBV9 . CASSFYSNTEAFF TGTGCCAGCAGCTTTTACTCGAACACTGAAGCTTTCTTT
. TRBJ1-5 TRBV19 TRBD1 CASSIQNRGQDNQPQHF TGTGCCAGTAGTATTCAGAACAGGGGGCAAGACAATCAGCCCCAGCATTTT
. TRBJ1-2 TRBV7-9 . CASSLRRAGESNYGYTF TGTGCCAGCAGCTTAAGAAGGGCAGGGGAGTCCAACTATGGCTACACCTTC
. TRBJ2-7 TRBV30 TRBD1 CAWSVGDRGYEQYF TGTGCCTGGAGTGTTGGGGACAGGGGCTACGAGCAGTACTTC
. TRBJ1-2 TRBV1 . CTSSTGGYGYTF TGCACCAGCAGCACAGGGGGCTATGGCTACACCTTC
. TRBJ2-3 TRBV5-1 . CASSSGTHPSTDTQYF TGCGCCAGCAGCTCCGGGACTCACCCTAGCACAGATACGCAGTATTTT
. TRBJ2-3 TRBV4-1 . CASSRSESTQYF TGCGCCAGCAGCCGGTCCGAGTCTACGCAGTATTTT
. TRBJ1-5 TRBV2 TRBD1 CASSTGGHQPQHF TGTGCCAGCAGTACAGGGGGCCATCAGCCCCAGCATTTT
. TRBJ1-6 TRBV6-6 TRBD1 CASSLLGQGGIGLHF TGTGCCAGCAGCCTCTTAGGACAGGGGGGGATTGGACTCCACTTT
. TRBJ2-6 TRBV7-3 . CASSLMSGFSGANVLTF TGTGCCAGCAGCTTAATGAGCGGGTTCTCTGGGGCCAACGTCCTGACTTTC
. TRBJ2-1 TRBV7-2 . CASSYGNNEQFF TGTGCCAGCAGCTACGGTAACAATGAGCAGTTCTTC
. TRBJ1-3 TRBV5-5 . CASSLGGNTIYF TGTGCCAGCAGCTTGGGGGGGAACACCATATATTTT
. TRBJ1-2 TRBV4-1 . CASSQDKEGHYGYTF TGCGCCAGCAGCCAAGATAAGGAGGGTCACTATGGCTACACCTTC
. TRBJ2-1 TRBV5-4 . CASSRGQPSYNEQFF TGTGCCAGCAGCCGAGGACAGCCCTCCTACAATGAGCAGTTCTTC
. TRBJ2-7 TRBV7-6 . CASSPSDGTYEQYF TGTGCCAGCAGCCCCAGCGACGGCACCTACGAGCAGTACTTC
. TRBJ2-1 TRBV18 . CASSPSNGEQFF TGTGCCAGCTCACCGAGCAACGGTGAGCAGTTCTTC
. TRBJ1-1 TRBV7-6 . CASSQGNTEAFF TGTGCCAGCTCTCAGGGGAACACTGAAGCTTTCTTT
. TRBJ2-5 TRBV19 . CASRQAGLGEETQYF TGTGCCAGTAGGCAGGCGGGGCTAGGTGAAGAGACCCAGTACTTC
. TRBJ1-4 TRBV25-1 . CASRAQTNEKLFF TGTGCCAGCAGGGCCCAGACTAATGAAAAACTGTTTTTT
once TRBJ1-5 TRBV5-1 . CASSLAGGPQHF TGCGCCAGCAGCTTGGCTGGAGGGCCCCAGCATTTT